These 27 T cell receptor beta chains originate from one sample sequenced in a study of blood T cell repertoires in COVID-19. Profiling relied on immunoSEQ multiplex PCR, and the TCRdb table lists in-frame clones only, not all of them. Among over 100,000 clones, 75% to 90% were seen once, and the ten largest hold about 5.7%. The sample was peripheral blood. All receptors derive from a woman aged 45 to 65 with COVID-19, enrolled during active disease.

This chain connects TRBV5-5 to TRBJ1-1; TRBD1 aligns across 8 bases. Germline trimming cut 3 bases from V and 1 base from J; bases unmatched to any gene: 5. Germline V gives CDR1 SGHKS, CDR2 YYEKEE (reference sequence). This CDR3 is built from 15 residues. CDR3 in amino acids: CASSWGGTGNTEAFF. CDR3 bases: TGTGCCAGCAGCTGGGGAGGGACAGGGAACACTGAAGCTTTCTTT.

The chain carries TRBV30 and TRBJ1-1; TRBD1 matches at 9 bases. This CDR3 has 13 residues. Germline V CDR1 and CDR2: GTSNPN, SVGIG (reference sequence). The ends lost 8 bases at V and 1 base at J; junction bases unmatched: 5. This CDR3 is CAGQGQGNTEAFF. In nucleotides, the CDR3 is TGTGCCGGACAGGGACAGGGGAACACTGAAGCTTTCTTT.

The table lists this clone with a count of one. The chain links TRBV7-3 to TRBJ1-2, with 12 bases that match TRBD1. The CDR3 is made up of 14 amino acids. V shed 5 bases and J 7 bases; nucleotides not matched to a gene: 5. Germline V gives CDR1 SGHTA, CDR2 FQGTGA. As DNA, the CDR3 is TGTGCCAGCAGCCCCGGGACAGGGGGCGGTGGCTACACCTTC. Protein: CASSPGTGGGGYTF.

The rearrangement links TRBV30 to TRBJ2-5; 13 positions match TRBD2. V was clipped by 1 base and J by 5 bases; unmatched bases: 4. CDR3 length: 15 amino acids. The V gene's germline CDR1 is GTSNPN and CDR2 SVGIG (reference sequence). The CDR3 nucleotides are TGTGCCTGGAGTGGACTAGCGGGGGGTGTGGAGACCCAGTACTTC. It encodes CAWSGLAGGVETQYF.

The sample holds one count of this clone. V usage is TRBV6-5 and J usage is TRBJ1-1; D uncertain. With 0 bases removed from V and 0 bases from J, the gap between germline ends came to 8 bases. The germline gives CDR1 MNHEY, CDR2 SVGAGI. The CDR3 loop spans 15 amino acids. The CDR3 region is CASSYSDTVNTEAFF. The CDR3 DNA is TGTGCCAGCAGTTACTCCGACACGGTGAACACTGAAGCTTTCTTT.

The chain joins TRBV13 to TRBJ2-3, with 11 bases lining up with TRBD2. The CDR3 covers 16 residues. V lost 3 bases to trimming and J lost 7 bases; unmatched junction nucleotides: 9. Looked up from germline, CDR1 is PRHDT and CDR2 is FYEKMQ (reference sequence). The CDR3 protein is CASSLYVAGGSNTQYF. For the CDR3, the DNA is TGTGCCAGCAGCTTGTATGTAGCGGGGGGGTCGAATACGCAGTATTTT.

The genes are TRBV9 and TRBJ2-3, with 11 nucleotides matching TRBD2. CDR1 is SGDLS and CDR2 is YYNGEE in the germline V gene. This CDR3 is built from 16 residues. J gave up 5 bases and V 3 bases, and 8 bases lay outside the gene matches. The CDR3 here is CASSALAGGLVDTQYF. The CDR3 DNA reads as TGTGCCAGCAGCGCCTTAGCGGGGGGGCTGGTAGATACGCAGTATTTT.

The rearrangement uses TRBV6-5 and TRBJ2-2; a possible D gene is TRBD1 (5 bases). From germline, CDR1 is MNHEY and CDR2 SVGAGI. The CDR3 has 14 amino acids. Trimming took 8 bases from V and 5 from J, leaving 15 bases between them. This chain's CDR3 is CASFQGSETGELFF. As DNA, the CDR3 is TGTGCCAGCTTCCAGGGTAGTGAGACCGGGGAGCTGTTTTTT.

The chain is built from TRBV19 and TRBJ2-1; 16 bases are a match to TRBD2. The CDR3 extends over 17 amino acids. J was trimmed by 2 bases and V by 10 bases; bases with no gene match: 8. Germline V gives CDR1 LNHDA, CDR2 SQIVND (reference sequence). CDR3 DNA sequence: TGTGCCACCATGGGACTAGCGGGGGGGCTTACCTACAATGAGCAGTTCTTC. This codes for CATMGLAGGLTYNEQFF.

This sequence joins TRBV7-2 and TRBJ1-1; D ambiguous. V was pared by 5 bases and J by 0 bases, with 13 bases between. Germline V CDR1 and CDR2: SGHTA, FQGNSA. The CDR3 spans 15 residues. The CDR3 region is CASSPAAGVNTEAFF. The CDR3 nucleotides read TGTGCCAGCAGCCCCGCAGCGGGTGTGAACACTGAAGCTTTCTTT. Full variable domain (outside the CDR3, taken from reference TRBV7-2 and TRBJ1-1): GAGVSQSPSNKVTEKGKDVELRCDPISGHTALYWYRQSLGQGLEFLIYFQGNSAPDKSGLPSDRFSAERTGGSVSTLTIQRTQQEDSAVYLCASSPAAGVNTEAFFGQGTRLTVV.

The chain uses TRBV2 and TRBJ2-3; D is unresolved. The CDR3 consists of 16 residues. V dropped 1 base and J dropped 0 bases, with 11 bases sitting between them. Germline V lookup: CDR1 SNHLY, CDR2 FYNNEI. In DNA, the CDR3 is TGTGCCAGCAGTGAAGGTCCCCTAACCAGCACAGATACGCAGTATTTT. The encoded protein is CASSEGPLTSTDTQYF.

As for this clone: The sample has other DNA sequences that encode this CDR3 too. The chain combines TRBV5-1 with TRBJ1-2; 11 nucleotides line up with TRBD1. J was trimmed by 6 bases and V by 2 bases; bases with no gene match: 3. Germline assignment: CDR1 SGHRS and CDR2 YFSETQ. CDR3 size: 14 residues. CDR3 DNA: TGCGCCAGCAGCTTAGGACAGGGGGCGAATGGCTACACCTTC. It translates to CASSLGQGANGYTF.

The chain uses TRBV30 and TRBJ1-2; D may be TRBD1 (5 bases). The germline V and J ends were trimmed by 1 base and 5 bases, with 11 bases remaining between them. The CDR3 spans 13 residues. The V gene's germline CDR1 is GTSNPN and CDR2 SVGIG (reference sequence). CDR3 residues: CAWSGQLVYGYTF. The CDR3 DNA reads as TGTGCCTGGAGTGGACAGTTAGTGTATGGCTACACCTTC.

The rearrangement joins TRBV28 to TRBJ1-1; D is perhaps TRBD1 (5 bases). Trimming shortened V by 6 bases and J by 2 bases, and 13 bases separated the two germline ends. Germline-derived CDR1 and CDR2 are MDHEN and SYDVKM. The CDR3 has 14 residues. Here the CDR3 DNA reads TGTGCCAGCAGCCCAGGGCAGGCAAACACTGAAGCTTTCTTT. Translating it yields CASSPGQANTEAFF.

The chain combines TRBV13 with TRBJ1-2, with 9 bases fitting TRBD1. The CDR3 has 13 residues. Germline-derived CDR1 and CDR2 are PRHDT and FYEKMQ (reference sequence). J gave up 4 bases and V 9 bases, and 6 bases lay outside the gene matches. The CDR3 region is CASRQGGSYGYTF. The CDR3 nucleotides are TGTGCCAGTCGACAGGGGGGTTCCTATGGCTACACCTTC.

J is TRBJ1-1 and V is TRBV3-1 (or the pseudogene TRBV3-2); D is ambiguous. The CDR3 has 13 residues. Germline assignment: CDR1 LGHDT and CDR2 YNNKEL (reference sequence). V lost 2 bases and J 0 bases, leaving 4 bases between the germline ends. Here the CDR3 DNA reads TGTGCCAGCAGCCAACGGTTGAACACTGAAGCTTTCTTT. This encodes CASSQRLNTEAFF.

The chain joins TRBV15 to TRBJ1-1; D is undetermined. The CDR3 contains 14 residues. Per the germline V gene, CDR1 is LNHNV and CDR2 is YYDKDF (reference sequence). V was cut by 5 bases and J by 4 bases, with 14 bases left in between. CDR3 amino acids: CATSGGGRITEAFF. CDR3 bases: TGTGCCACCAGCGGCGGTGGGAGGATCACTGAAGCTTTCTTT. The full variable domain, completed using reference TRBV15 and TRBJ1-1, is DAMVIQNPRYQVTQFGKPVTLSCSQTLNHNVMYWYQQKSSQAPKLLFHYYDKDFNNEADTPDNFQSRRPNTSFCFLDIRSPGLGDTAMYLCATSGGGRITEAFFGQGTRLTVV.

This clone has only one observation. The rearrangement joins TRBV19 to TRBJ2-2, with 13 nucleotides matching TRBD2. The CDR3 is 16 amino acids. CDR1 and CDR2 (germline): LNHDA, SQIVND (reference sequence). Trimming cost V 7 bases and J 4 bases; bases outside gene matches: 6. Here the CDR3 reads CASTLAGGQFTGELFF. The CDR3 nucleotides are TGTGCCAGTACACTAGCGGGGGGGCAGTTCACCGGGGAGCTGTTTTTT.

V gene TRBV19 combines with J gene TRBJ2-7, with 12 positions matching TRBD2. Losses at the gene ends were 0 bases for V and 2 bases for J; bases not matched to a gene: 2. The length of the CDR3 is 16 residues. From germline, CDR1 is LNHDA and CDR2 SQIVND (reference sequence). The CDR3 DNA is TGTGCCAGTAGTATAGACGGACTAGCGGGGACCTACGAGCAGTACTTC. Residues: CASSIDGLAGTYEQYF. Looking up the rest from reference TRBV19 and TRBJ2-7 gives the full variable domain: DGGITQSPKYLFRKEGQNVTLSCEQNLNHDAMYWYRQDPGQGLRLIYYSQIVNDFQKGDIAEGYSVSREKKESFPLTVTSAQKNPTAFYLCASSIDGLAGTYEQYFGPGTRLTVT.

This clone occurred a few times. The J gene is TRBJ2-7, the V gene TRBV5-1; TRBD1 might be the D (6 bases). There are 15 residues in the CDR3. Germline CDR1 reads SGHRS; CDR2 reads YFSETQ. V was clipped by 4 bases and J by 2 bases, with 16 bases between them. In DNA form, the CDR3 reads TGCGCCAGCAGCGCCCGGAGCCAGGGGACCTACGAGCAGTACTTC. This codes for CASSARSQGTYEQYF.

This chain links TRBV6-2 or TRBV6-3 with TRBJ2-1; D may be TRBD1 (5 bases). The CDR3 spans 15 residues. Germline assignment: CDR1 MNHEY and CDR2 SVGEGT. V was trimmed by 6 bases and J by 9 bases, leaving 21 bases between them. CDR3 bases: TGTGCCAGCAGCGCTACCACCAGAAGGGGTAGTGAGCAGTTCTTC. This encodes CASSATTRRGSEQFF.

J is TRBJ1-1 and V is TRBV27; weak D call: TRBD1 (6 bases). The germline V and J ends were trimmed by 5 bases and 0 bases, with 16 bases remaining between them. The germline CDR1 and CDR2 sequences are MNHEY and SMNVEV (reference sequence). This CDR3 is built from 16 residues. The CDR3 coding sequence is TGTGCCAGCAGTACCAACAGGGTGGGAATGAACACTGAAGCTTTCTTT. It encodes CASSTNRVGMNTEAFF.

The genes are TRBV28 and TRBJ1-1, with D maybe TRBD1 (6 bases). Germline lookup yields CDR1 MDHEN and CDR2 SYDVKM. CDR3 length: 11 residues. The V end lost 8 bases, the J end lost 7 bases, and 11 bases lay between the germline ends. The CDR3 DNA reads TGTGCCAGCCGGGGGGCAAGTGAAGCTTTCTTT. Translated: CASRGASEAFF.

V gene TRBV27 combines with J gene TRBJ1-1; tentatively, D is TRBD1 (6 bases). This CDR3 has 14 amino acids. The ends were cut back, 5 bases at V and 1 base at J, with 11 bases in the middle. Germline CDR1 and CDR2: MNHEY and SMNVEV (reference sequence). This CDR3 is CASSLLTGNTEAFF. DNA for the CDR3: TGTGCCAGCAGTCTACTGACAGGGAACACTGAAGCTTTCTTT.

The chain is built from TRBV6-1 and TRBJ1-6, with a tentative D call TRBD1 (5 bases). Trimming left V 1 base short and J 10 bases short, with 14 bases between. The V gene's germline CDR1 is MNHNS and CDR2 SASEGT. The CDR3 has 15 residues. The CDR3 protein is CASSEGYRNISPLHF. The CDR3 DNA reads TGTGCCAGCAGTGAAGGCTACAGGAACATATCACCCCTCCACTTT.

V gene TRBV9 combines with J gene TRBJ2-7; TRBD1 agrees at 7 bases. Per the germline V gene, CDR1 is SGDLS and CDR2 is YYNGEE. The J segment lost 0 bases and the V segment lost 4 bases, leaving 7 bases of the junction unmatched. The CDR3 extends over 15 amino acids. The DNA for the CDR3 is TGTGCCAGCAGCCACGAAGGACAGGCCTCCTACGAGCAGTACTTC. Its protein product is CASSHEGQASYEQYF. The full variable domain, with the rest looked up from reference TRBV9 and TRBJ2-7, is DSGVTQTPKHLITATGQRVTLRCSPRSGDLSVYWYQQSLDQGLQFLIQYYNGEERAKGNILERFSAQQFPDLHSELNLSSLELGDSALYFCASSHEGQASYEQYFGPGTRLTVT.

The V and J genes are TRBV11-2 and TRBJ1-6, with D uncertain. The V and J ends lost 1 base and 5 bases respectively, with 6 bases between them. CDR3 length equals 14 residues. Germline V gives CDR1 SGHAT, CDR2 FQNNGV. The chain's CDR3 is CASSLGRDNSPLHF. The CDR3 DNA sequence: TGTGCCAGCAGCTTAGGCCGGGATAATTCACCCCTCCACTTT.